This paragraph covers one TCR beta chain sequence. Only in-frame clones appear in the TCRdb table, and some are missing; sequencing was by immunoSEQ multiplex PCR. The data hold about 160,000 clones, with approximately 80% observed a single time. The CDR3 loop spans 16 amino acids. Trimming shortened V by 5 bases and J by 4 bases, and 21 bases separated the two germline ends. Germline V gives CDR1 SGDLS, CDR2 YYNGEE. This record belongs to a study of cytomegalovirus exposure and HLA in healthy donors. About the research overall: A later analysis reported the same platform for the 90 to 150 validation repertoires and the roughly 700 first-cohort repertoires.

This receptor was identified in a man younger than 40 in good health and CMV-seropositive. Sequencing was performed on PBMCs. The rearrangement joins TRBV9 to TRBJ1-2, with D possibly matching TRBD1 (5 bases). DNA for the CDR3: TGTGCCAGCAGGGATCAACTGGGGGGGGTGTTCTATGGCTACACCTTC. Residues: CASRDQLGGVFYGYTF. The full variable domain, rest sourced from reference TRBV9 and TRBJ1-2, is DSGVTQTPKHLITATGQRVTLRCSPRSGDLSVYWYQQSLDQGLQFLIQYYNGEERAKGNILERFSAQQFPDLHSELNLSSLELGDSALYFCASRDQLGGVFYGYTFGSGTRLTVV.